These 28 T cell receptor beta chains were all obtained from the same sample, sequenced in a study of blood T cells in healthy people across ages. Combining a sample-barcoded 5' primer with a J-beta primer mix, a second PCR ran for roughly 7 to 11 cycles. A single record per CDR3 protein comes from TCRdb applying MiXCR to the 5' RACE reads. The data contain 1.5 million or so distinct CDR3 sequences, around 40% of them seen just once; the ten biggest clones take up about 4.1%. Sequencing was performed on blood. Receptor source: a woman aged 18-29 years in good health.

This clonotype was observed a few times. The chain links TRBV21-1 to TRBJ2-3. TRBV21-1 is assigned pseudogene status. CDR3 length equals 18 residues. CDR3 protein: CASSKRRPVSSSTDTQYF. Written as DNA, the CDR3 is TGTGCCAGCAGCAAAAGAAGGCCCGTATCCTCTAGCACAGATACGCAGTATTTT.

This chain connects TRBV4-2 to TRBJ1-1, with TRBD1 identical over 9 bases. Per the germline V gene, CDR1 is LGHNA and CDR2 is YNFKEQ. The V and J ends lost 1 base and 1 base, in that order; junction bases with no gene match: 10. CDR3 length: 18 amino acids. The CDR3 is CASSQVFGLGQGNTEAFF. CDR3 nucleotides: TGTGCCAGCAGCCAAGTCTTTGGACTGGGACAGGGGAACACTGAAGCTTTCTTT.

The chain is built from TRBV5-1 and TRBJ2-1, with 7 bases fitting TRBD1. Germline values: CDR1 SGHRS, CDR2 YFSETQ. This CDR3 has 15 amino acids. The J segment lost 1 base and the V segment lost 3 bases, leaving 4 bases of the junction unmatched. DNA of the CDR3: TGCGCCAGCAGCTATACAGGGGATTCCTACAATGAGCAGTTCTTC. Its translation is CASSYTGDSYNEQFF. Variable domain in full (rest from reference TRBV5-1 and TRBJ2-1): KAGVTQTPRYLIKTRGQQVTLSCSPISGHRSVSWYQQTPGQGLQFLFEYFSETQRNKGNFPGRFSGRQFSNSRSEMNVSTLELGDSALYLCASSYTGDSYNEQFFGPGTRLTVL.

In DNA form, the CDR3 reads TGTGCCAGCAGCCCACGTGGGGGGCGCAGGCCTAATGAGCAGTTCTTC. The encoded protein is CASSPRGGRRPNEQFF. The chain recombines TRBV9 with TRBJ2-1, with D perhaps assigned TRBD1 or TRBD2 (6 bases each). Per the germline V gene, CDR1 is SGDLS and CDR2 is YYNGEE. The ends were cut back, 4 bases at V and 7 bases at J, with 21 bases in the middle. The CDR3 is 16 residues long.

As regards this clonotype: One junction end does not reproduce the germline sequence, and a read error may be involved. This rearrangement joins TRBV19 to TRBJ1-2; TRBD1 might be the D (5 bases). The length of the CDR3 is 14 residues. CDR1 LNHDA and CDR2 SQIVND come from the germline V gene (reference sequence). CDR3 residues: CVSKPTGTNYGYTF. CDR3 nucleotide sequence: TGTGTCAGCAAACCGACCGGGACCAACTATGGATACACCTTC.

In this sample, this clonotype turned up a few times. J is TRBJ2-3 and V is TRBV12-3 or TRBV12-4, with 10 bases aligning to TRBD2. The CDR3 covers 16 residues. V was clipped by 5 bases and J by 6 bases; unmatched bases: 11. The DNA of the CDR3 is TGTGCCAGCAGTCCTCGCGAACTAGCGGGGAGGGATACGCAGTATTTT. Translation: CASSPRELAGRDTQYF.

This chain links TRBV28 with TRBJ2-7, with 8 bases that match TRBD2. Trimming removed 3 bases from V and 2 bases from J; junction bases left unmatched: 3. CDR1 MDHEN and CDR2 SYDVKM come from the germline V gene. The CDR3 is 14 amino acids. The CDR3 nucleotides are TGTGCCAGCAGTTTGCGGGAGGCCACCTACGAGCAGTACTTC. Its protein product is CASSLREATYEQYF.

Concerning this clonotype: One end of the junction varies from germline; a read error may be responsible. The J gene is TRBJ2-5, the V gene TRBV7-8; D is undetermined. The CDR3 loop spans 11 amino acids. Germline-derived CDR1 and CDR2 are SGHVS and FQNEAQ. The CDR3 reads CAGSPSRTQYF. In DNA, the CDR3 is TGTGCCGGCAGCCCCTCTAGGACCCAGTACTTC.

This chain joins TRBV5-1 and TRBJ1-4; D remains ambiguous. The CDR3 runs to 13 residues. The germline V gene has CDR1 SGHRS and CDR2 YFSETQ. V shed 2 bases and J shed 7 bases, with 9 bases lying between them. DNA for the CDR3: TGCGCCAGCAGCTTCGATCCCGCTGAAAAACTGTTTTTT. Encoded protein: CASSFDPAEKLFF.

The CDR3 protein is CASSFSTERGAEAFF. The DNA of the CDR3 is TGTGCCAGCAGTTTCTCGACGGAGCGAGGCGCTGAAGCTTTCTTT. This chain joins TRBV12-3 or TRBV12-4 and TRBJ1-1; D is ambiguous. V was cut by 3 bases and J by 6 bases, with 17 bases left in between. The CDR3 consists of 15 residues.

The V call is TRBV28, the J call TRBJ1-2, with 8 bases aligning to TRBD1. The V segment lost 7 bases and the J segment 5 bases; nucleotides outside the gene matches: 12. Germline loops: CDR1 MDHEN, CDR2 SYDVKM. This CDR3 is built from 15 residues. CDR3 DNA: TGTGCCAGCACCCGGGTCCGGGACAGGACTTATGGCTACACCTTC. This translates into CASTRVRDRTYGYTF.

The gene calls are TRBV29-1 and TRBJ1-2; possible D gene TRBD1, 5 bases. The ends were cut back, 6 bases at V and 1 base at J, with 12 bases in the middle. Germline values: CDR1 SQVTM, CDR2 ANQGSEA. The CDR3 runs 13 residues. The CDR3 bases are TGCAGCGTGGGGGGTCGTAATAACTATGGCTACACCTTC. Amino acids: CSVGGRNNYGYTF.

This clonotype came up many times. The V call is TRBV6-2 or TRBV6-3, the J call TRBJ2-1; TRBD1 is a possible D gene (5 bases). Trimming shortened V by 6 bases and J by 3 bases, and 9 bases separated the two germline ends. Germline V gene sequence: CDR1 MNHEY, CDR2 SVGEGT. This CDR3 comprises 13 residues. CDR3 sequence reads: CASSPGYYNEQFF. The CDR3 DNA reads TGTGCCAGCAGCCCAGGGTACTACAATGAGCAGTTCTTC.

This clonotype was detected a few times. The chain is built from TRBV7-3 and TRBJ2-2; the D is unclear. V lost 5 bases and J lost 4, with 8 bases in between. Germline V CDR1 and CDR2: SGHTA, FQGTGA. The CDR3 sequence is 13 residues long. CDR3 nucleotide sequence: TGTGCCAGCAGCGATAGTGTCACCGGGGAGCTGTTTTTT. Protein product: CASSDSVTGELFF.

The chain carries TRBV19 and TRBJ2-2, with D perhaps matching TRBD1 (5 bases). The germline gives CDR1 LNHDA, CDR2 SQIVND (reference sequence). V lost 3 bases and J lost 3, with 14 bases in between. CDR3 size: 16 residues. The CDR3 DNA reads TGTGCCAGTAGTATCATCCAGGGTCGATACACCGGGGAGCTGTTTTTT. Translated, it gives CASSIIQGRYTGELFF.

The gene calls are TRBV29-1 and TRBJ2-3, with 9 bases lining up with TRBD2. The CDR3 is 15 residues long. Germline trimming cut 6 bases from V and 2 bases from J; bases unmatched to any gene: 9. Germline V CDR1 and CDR2: SQVTM, ANQGSEA. The chain's CDR3 is CSVGGLAIFTDTQYF. In DNA form, the CDR3 reads TGCAGCGTGGGTGGACTAGCGATATTCACAGATACGCAGTATTTT.

The chain links TRBV15 to TRBJ2-7; 11 positions agree with TRBD2. CDR3 length equals 17 residues. Looked up from germline, CDR1 is LNHNV and CDR2 is YYDKDF (reference sequence). V was clipped by 6 bases and J by 0 bases; unmatched bases: 10. DNA of the CDR3: TGTGCCACCAGTCTAGCGGGAGGCCCTCTCAGCTCCTACGAGCAGTACTTC. Translated: CATSLAGGPLSSYEQYF. Complete variable domain (other parts from reference TRBV15 and TRBJ2-7): DAMVIQNPRYQVTQFGKPVTLSCSQTLNHNVMYWYQQKSSQAPKLLFHYYDKDFNNEADTPDNFQSRRPNTSFCFLDIRSPGLGDTAMYLCATSLAGGPLSSYEQYFGPGTRLTVT.

This chain uses TRBV20-1 with TRBJ2-7, with TRBD2 as a possible D gene (6 bases). The length of the CDR3 is 14 residues. Trimming cost V 3 bases and J 0 bases, with 12 bases left between them. Germline loops: CDR1 DFQATT, CDR2 SNEGSKA (reference sequence). As DNA, the CDR3 is TGCAGTGCTAGTTCCACGGGGGTCTCCTACGAGCAGTACTTC. Protein product: CSASSTGVSYEQYF.

The chain combines TRBV12-3 or TRBV12-4 with TRBJ1-1; no definite D call. The CDR3 contains 16 residues. Trimming shortened V by 2 bases and J by 0 bases, and 13 bases separated the two germline ends. CDR3 sequence reads: CASSLIAGVMNTEAFF. The CDR3 DNA reads as TGTGCCAGCAGTTTAATCGCAGGTGTGATGAACACTGAAGCTTTCTTT.

The chain joins TRBV6-2 or TRBV6-3 to TRBJ2-1; D not resolved. V was trimmed by 2 bases and J by 8 bases, leaving 13 bases between them. The CDR3 is made up of 14 amino acids. In germline, CDR1 is MNHEY, CDR2 SVGEGT. CDR3 in amino acids: CASSYPSGPHEQFF. The CDR3, as DNA: TGTGCCAGCAGTTACCCCAGTGGTCCACATGAGCAGTTCTTC.

The chain employs TRBV20-1 and TRBJ2-7; the D call may be TRBD1 or TRBD2 (5 bases each). The CDR3 sequence is 12 residues long. CDR1 is DFQATT, CDR2 SNEGSKA, per germline (reference sequence). DNA of the CDR3: TGCGGGGTACGGGGAAGGGGCTACGAGCAGTACTTC. The encoded protein is CGVRGRGYEQYF.

The chain links TRBV25-1 to TRBJ1-6; D is possibly TRBD1 (5 bases). CDR1 and CDR2 from the germline V gene are MGHDK and SYGVNS. The V end lost 8 bases, the J end lost 8 bases, and 13 bases lay between the germline ends. The CDR3 sequence is 13 residues long. CDR3 DNA: TGTGCCAGCGGGACTGAAACTTATTCACCCCTCCACTTT. Amino acid sequence: CASGTETYSPLHF. The whole variable domain, filled in from reference TRBV25-1 and TRBJ1-6, reads EADIYQTPRYLVIGTGKKITLECSQTMGHDKMYWYQQDPGMELHLIHYSYGVNSTEKGDLSSESTVSRIRTEHFPLTLESARPSHTSQYLCASGTETYSPLHFGNGTRLTVT.

Only a few counts were recorded for this clonotype. The V gene is TRBV2, the J gene TRBJ2-7; D might be TRBD1 (6 bases). Germline CDR1 is SNHLY and CDR2 is FYNNEI. V was trimmed by 9 bases and J by 2 bases, leaving 14 bases between them. The CDR3 totals 13 residues. For the CDR3, the DNA is TGTGCCAGAAGACAGGTGGGGACCTACGAGCAGTACTTC. Its translation: CARRQVGTYEQYF.

This clonotype has only a few counts. The genes are TRBV10-3 and TRBJ1-2, with a weak D call TRBD1 (6 bases). V was clipped by 5 bases and J by 4 bases, with 11 bases between them. The V gene's germline CDR1 is ENHRY and CDR2 SYGVKD. This CDR3 region has 13 residues. The CDR3 region is CAISWDISYGYTF. As DNA, the CDR3 is TGTGCCATCAGTTGGGACATTTCCTATGGCTACACCTTC.

The chain couples TRBV12-3 or TRBV12-4 to TRBJ1-1; D is ambiguous. Trimming shortened V by 6 bases and J by 2 bases, and 16 bases separated the two germline ends. The CDR3 spans 15 residues. CDR3 sequence (DNA): TGTGCCAGCAGACTCAACCCTCGGGCTAACACTGAAGCTTTCTTT. It specifies CASRLNPRANTEAFF.

There are many counts of this clonotype. The chain links TRBV10-1 to TRBJ1-5; no clear D. The ends were cut back, 2 bases at V and 0 bases at J, with 2 bases in the middle. Germline V CDR1 and CDR2: WNHNN, SYGVQD (reference sequence). The CDR3 spans 13 residues. DNA of the CDR3: TGCGCCAGCAGTGAGACTAGCAATCAGCCCCAGCATTTT. Translating it yields CASSETSNQPQHF.

The chain couples TRBV11-3 to TRBJ2-3; D is unresolved. V was trimmed by 4 bases and J by 6 bases, leaving 11 bases between them. CDR3 length: 13 amino acids. The germline V gene encodes CDR1 SGHNT and CDR2 YENEEA. The CDR3 loop reads CASSSSLLDTQYF. CDR3 sequence (DNA): TGTGCCAGCAGCTCTTCCCTCCTGGATACGCAGTATTTT. Full variable domain (remainder filled in from reference TRBV11-3 and TRBJ2-3): EAGVVQSPRYKIIEKKQPVAFWCNPISGHNTLYWYLQNLGQGPELLIRYENEEAVDDSQLPKDRFSAERLKGVDSTLKIQPAELGDSAVYLCASSSSLLDTQYFGPGTRLTVL.

This sequence joins TRBV25-1 and TRBJ2-4, with 8 bases aligning to TRBD1. The J call may be in error: the DNA end matches TRBJ2-7 better. CDR3 length: 16 residues. Germline CDR1 and CDR2: MGHDK and SYGVNS. The CDR3 protein is CASSELARQGHHEQYF. DNA of the CDR3: TGTGCCAGCAGTGAATTAGCGAGACAGGGGCACCACGAGCAGTACTTC.